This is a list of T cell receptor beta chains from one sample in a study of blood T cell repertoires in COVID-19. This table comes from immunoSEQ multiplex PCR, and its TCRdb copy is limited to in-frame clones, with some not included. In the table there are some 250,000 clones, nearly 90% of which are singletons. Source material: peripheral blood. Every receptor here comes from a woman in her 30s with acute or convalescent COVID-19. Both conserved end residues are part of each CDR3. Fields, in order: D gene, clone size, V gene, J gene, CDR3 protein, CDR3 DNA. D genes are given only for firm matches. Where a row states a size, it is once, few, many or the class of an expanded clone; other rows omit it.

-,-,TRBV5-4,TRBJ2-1,CASSQIVAALSDEQFF,TGTGCCAGCAGCCAGATAGTAGCGGCCCTTTCGGATGAGCAGTTCTTC
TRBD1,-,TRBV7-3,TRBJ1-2,CASSVTGAGGGYTF,TGTGCCAGCAGCGTAACAGGGGCCGGGGGTGGCTACACCTTC
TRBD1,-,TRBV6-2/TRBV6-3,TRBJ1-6,CASSTGTGGSPLHF,TGTGCCAGCAGTACCGGGACAGGTGGATCACCCCTCCACTTT
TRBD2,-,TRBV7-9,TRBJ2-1,CASSPEWSGRSYNEQFF,TGTGCCAGCAGCCCGGAATGGAGCGGGAGATCGTACAATGAGCAGTTCTTC
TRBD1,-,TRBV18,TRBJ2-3,CASSPIQRDRVYF,TGTGCCAGCTCACCAATACAGAGGGACAGGGTGTATTTT
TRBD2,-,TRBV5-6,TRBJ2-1,CASSFVAGGPAQFF,TGTGCCAGCAGCTTTGTGGCGGGAGGGCCAGCGCAGTTCTTC
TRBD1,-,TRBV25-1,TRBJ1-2,CASSVPGQGLYGYTF,TGTGCCAGCAGTGTTCCGGGACAGGGCCTCTATGGCTACACCTTC
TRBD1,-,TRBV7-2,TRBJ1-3,CASSLGKTGSSGNTIYF,TGTGCCAGCAGCTTAGGAAAGACAGGGAGCTCTGGAAACACCATATATTTT
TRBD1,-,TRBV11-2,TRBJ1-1,CASSRRQGVRAFF,TGTGCCAGCAGCAGAAGACAGGGGGTTCGAGCTTTCTTT
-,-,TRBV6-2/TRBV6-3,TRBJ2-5,CASSYTVQGGETQYF,TGTGCCAGCAGTTACACGGTACAGGGAGGGGAGACCCAGTACTTC
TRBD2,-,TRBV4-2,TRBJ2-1,CASSQDKLAGYNEQFF,TGTGCCAGCAGCCAAGATAAGCTAGCGGGATACAATGAGCAGTTCTTC
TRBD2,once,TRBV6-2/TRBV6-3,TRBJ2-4,CASSSGLAGAAKNIQYF,TGTGCCAGCAGTTCCGGACTAGCGGGAGCAGCCAAAAACATTCAGTACTTC
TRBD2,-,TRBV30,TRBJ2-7,CAWNSGGIYEQYF,TGTGCCTGGAACAGCGGGGGGATCTACGAGCAGTACTTC
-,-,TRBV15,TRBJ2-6,CATSRVGHGASGANVLTF,TGTGCCACCAGCAGAGTGGGGCACGGAGCCTCTGGGGCCAACGTCCTGACTTTC
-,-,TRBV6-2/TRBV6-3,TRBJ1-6,CASSVLYSPLHF,TGTGCCAGCAGCGTCCTATATTCACCCCTCCACTTT
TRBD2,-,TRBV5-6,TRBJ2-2,CASGEGLGITGELFF,TGTGCCAGCGGGGAGGGACTAGGGATCACCGGGGAGCTGTTTTTT
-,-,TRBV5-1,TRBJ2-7,CASSGEYEQYF,TGCGCCAGCAGCGGGGAGTACGAGCAGTACTTC
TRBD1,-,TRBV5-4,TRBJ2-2,CASSKERGTVTGELFF,TGTGCCAGCAGCAAAGAGAGAGGGACAGTCACCGGGGAGCTGTTTTTT
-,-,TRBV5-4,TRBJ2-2,CASSRPSDKYTGELFF,TGTGCCAGCAGCCGACCTTCAGACAAATACACCGGGGAGCTGTTTTTT
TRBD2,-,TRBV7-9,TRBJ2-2,CVPAHEAGGRAGELFF,TGTGTCCCGGCCCACGAGGCGGGAGGCCGTGCCGGGGAGCTGTTTTTT
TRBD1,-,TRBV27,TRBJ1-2,CASSLSTGGVFGYTF,TGTGCCAGCAGTCTATCGACAGGGGGCGTCTTTGGCTACACCTTC
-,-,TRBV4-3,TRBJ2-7,CASSQVGDNYEQYF,TGCGCCAGCAGCCAAGTAGGGGATAACTACGAGCAGTACTTC
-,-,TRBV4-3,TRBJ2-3,CASSQVSGDRTDTQYF,TGCGCCAGCAGCCAAGTCTCCGGGGATCGGACAGATACGCAGTATTTT